One sample yielded the 18 T cell receptor beta chains listed below, sequenced in a study of blood T cells in healthy people across ages. A J-beta primer mix and a sample-barcoded 5' primer were used in a second PCR of about 7 to 12 cycles. A single record per CDR3 protein comes from TCRdb applying MiXCR to the 5' RACE reads. The repertoire holds about 760,000 distinct CDR3 sequences, with roughly three fifths as singletons. The source material was blood. The receptors originated from a man aged 35 to 55 in good health.

This clonotype was recorded a few times. This chain links TRBV27 with TRBJ1-2; D not resolved. The V end lost 4 bases, the J end lost 8 bases, and 8 bases lay between the germline ends. This CDR3 has 11 residues. Germline values: CDR1 MNHEY, CDR2 SMNVEV (reference sequence). CDR3 region: CASSSNGGYTF. The CDR3 coding sequence is TGTGCCAGCAGTTCAAATGGGGGCTACACCTTC.

This clonotype was counted a few times. The CDR3 coding sequence is TGTGCCAGCAGTTCGTCCTCGACTAGCGGGATCTCGCATACGCAGTATTTT. It encodes CASSSSSTSGISHTQYF. The chain employs TRBV6-5 and TRBJ2-3; TRBD2 agrees at 11 bases. The junction had 13 bases not matched to a gene; V was cut back by 4 bases and J by 7 bases. The germline V gene encodes CDR1 MNHEY and CDR2 SVGAGI. This CDR3 is built from 17 residues.

V and J are TRBV5-6 and TRBJ1-1; D is perhaps TRBD1 (6 bases). The CDR3 runs to 14 residues. Trimming took off 2 bases at V and 4 bases at J, with 12 bases between the two ends. CDR1 and CDR2 from the germline V gene are SGHDT and YYEEEE. CDR3 in DNA: TGTGCCAGCAGCTTTATTACAGGGAGCACTGAAGCTTTCTTT. It specifies CASSFITGSTEAFF.

This sequence joins TRBV7-2 and TRBJ2-1; TRBD1 aligns across 8 bases. From germline, CDR1 is SGHTA and CDR2 FQGNSA. CDR3 length: 15 residues. The V gene end was trimmed by 5 bases and the J gene end by 7 bases; junction bases not matched to a gene: 10. CDR3 amino acids: CASSRTGGMGNEQFF. Here the CDR3 DNA reads TGTGCCAGCAGCCGAACAGGGGGGATGGGGAATGAGCAGTTCTTC.

This sequence joins TRBV29-1 and TRBJ2-3; a possible D gene is TRBD1 (5 bases). The CDR3 extends over 12 amino acids. The V and J ends lost 3 bases and 1 base respectively, with 5 bases between them. Germline values: CDR1 SQVTM, CDR2 ANQGSEA. DNA of the CDR3: TGCAGCGTTGAGACAGGCACAGATACGCAGTATTTT. As protein: CSVETGTDTQYF.

The chain links TRBV4-3 to TRBJ2-5, with D possibly TRBD1 on 5 matching bases. The J call may not be correct, given that the DNA end is closer to TRBJ2-1. Germline V CDR1 and CDR2: LGHNA, YSLEER. The CDR3 totals 14 residues. The CDR3 bases are TGCGCCAGCAGCCTCTGGACATTACAAGAGACCCAGTTCTTC. This gives the protein CASSLWTLQETQFF.

The chain combines TRBV7-8 with TRBJ2-7; 7 nucleotides line up with TRBD2. The germline V gene has CDR1 SGHVS and CDR2 FQNEAQ. The ends lost 5 bases at V and 0 bases at J; junction bases unmatched: 10. The CDR3 consists of 16 residues. CDR3: CASSPIWGLSSYEQYF. CDR3 nucleotide sequence: TGTGCCAGCAGCCCAATTTGGGGACTAAGCTCCTACGAGCAGTACTTC.

The rearrangement uses TRBV14 and TRBJ1-6; D unclear. The germline V gene encodes CDR1 SGHDN and CDR2 FVKESK. This CDR3 spans 17 amino acids. V gave up 1 base and J gave up 0 bases, with 10 bases separating them. The CDR3 DNA reads as TGTGCCAGCAGCCAAGTTTCACGGGGCTCCTATAATTCACCCCTCCACTTT. Its protein is CASSQVSRGSYNSPLHF.

This clonotype occurred a few times. The V call is TRBV24-1, the J call TRBJ2-3, with D perhaps being TRBD1 or TRBD2 (5 bases each). CDR1 KGHDR and CDR2 SFDVKD come from the germline V gene. This CDR3 is 14 amino acids long. V lost 7 bases and J lost 2, with 12 bases in between. CDR3 DNA: TGTGCCACCAGCCCGATGGGGGTCACAGATACGCAGTATTTT. It encodes CATSPMGVTDTQYF.

This chain joins TRBV7-6 and TRBJ2-1; D could derive from TRBD1 or TRBD2 (5 bases each). V lost 0 bases and J lost 9, with 24 bases in between. Germline loops: CDR1 SGHVS, CDR2 FNYEAQ. This CDR3 has 18 amino acids. CDR3 DNA sequence: TGTGCCAGCAGCTTAGCGCCTATCGGATCTAGCTTCAGGGTTGAGCAGTTCTTC. Protein sequence: CASSLAPIGSSFRVEQFF.

This clonotype was counted ten times or more. DNA for the CDR3: TGCAGCGTTGAAGGCAGGGGGCTTTATGGCTACACCTTC. This codes for CSVEGRGLYGYTF. This sequence joins TRBV29-1 and TRBJ1-2; 8 bases align to TRBD1. With 1 base clipped from V and 5 bases from J, the junction kept 3 bases outside the gene matches. Per the germline V gene, CDR1 is SQVTM and CDR2 is ANQGSEA. The CDR3 consists of 13 residues.

V gene TRBV7-3 combines with J gene TRBJ1-1; unclear D gene. Germline CDR1 SGHTA, CDR2 FQGTGA. CDR3 length equals 13 residues. V lost 2 bases and J lost 1, with 5 bases in between. The CDR3 coding sequence is TGTGCCAGCAGCTTATATCAGAACACTGAAGCTTTCTTT. It yields the protein CASSLYQNTEAFF.

This rearrangement joins TRBV3-1 to TRBJ2-7; D not certain. There are 13 residues in the CDR3. Trimming took off 1 base at V and 5 bases at J, with 9 bases between the two ends. In germline, CDR1 is LGHDT, CDR2 YNNKEL (reference sequence). CDR3 in DNA: TGTGCCAGCAGCCAAGGGGCTAGAGACGAGCAGTACTTC. This codes for CASSQGARDEQYF.

The rearrangement joins TRBV20-1 to TRBJ2-1; D uncertain. Trimming left V 2 bases short and J 1 base short, with 15 bases between. In germline, CDR1 is DFQATT, CDR2 SNEGSKA (reference sequence). This CDR3 region has 16 residues. The chain's CDR3 is CSARLEASLSYNEQFF. The CDR3 DNA sequence: TGCAGTGCTAGATTGGAAGCCTCCCTATCCTACAATGAGCAGTTCTTC.

The V gene is TRBV15, the J gene TRBJ2-5; 8 bases match TRBD2. The CDR3 length is 15 residues. CDR1 and CDR2 from the germline V gene are LNHNV and YYDKDF (reference sequence). V gave up 3 bases and J gave up 4 bases; unmatched junction bases: 7. Here the CDR3 DNA reads TGTGCCACCAGCAGGAATAGCGGGATCGCAGAGACCCAGTACTTC. Amino acid sequence: CATSRNSGIAETQYF.

The count of this clonotype is one. J is TRBJ2-3 and V is TRBV10-3; no firm D call. Trimming took 7 bases from V and 0 from J, leaving 14 bases between them. CDR3 length equals 15 residues. Germline CDR1 is ENHRY and CDR2 is SYGVKD. CDR3 amino acids: CAINTAPSSTDTQYF. CDR3 in DNA: TGTGCCATCAACACGGCGCCCAGTAGCACAGATACGCAGTATTTT.

The chain combines TRBV20-1 with TRBJ2-1; the match to TRBD2 covers 8 bases. This CDR3 has 17 amino acids. Germline CDR1 and CDR2: DFQATT and SNEGSKA (reference sequence). Losses at the gene ends were 7 bases for V and 4 bases for J; bases not matched to a gene: 18. The CDR3 region has the DNA TGCAGTGTCAGGGCCTTCGGGGGGGCCCACCTGTACAATGAGCAGTTCTTC. It translates to CSVRAFGGAHLYNEQFF.

The rearrangement links TRBV12-3 or TRBV12-4 to TRBJ1-4; D might be TRBD1 (6 bases). The V end was cut by 7 bases, the J end by 8 bases, with 23 bases between. The CDR3 has 16 residues. CDR3 DNA sequence: TGTGCCAGCACCCTACAGGGTTGGCTCCTTAAAGAAAAACTGTTTTTT. It specifies CASTLQGWLLKEKLFF.